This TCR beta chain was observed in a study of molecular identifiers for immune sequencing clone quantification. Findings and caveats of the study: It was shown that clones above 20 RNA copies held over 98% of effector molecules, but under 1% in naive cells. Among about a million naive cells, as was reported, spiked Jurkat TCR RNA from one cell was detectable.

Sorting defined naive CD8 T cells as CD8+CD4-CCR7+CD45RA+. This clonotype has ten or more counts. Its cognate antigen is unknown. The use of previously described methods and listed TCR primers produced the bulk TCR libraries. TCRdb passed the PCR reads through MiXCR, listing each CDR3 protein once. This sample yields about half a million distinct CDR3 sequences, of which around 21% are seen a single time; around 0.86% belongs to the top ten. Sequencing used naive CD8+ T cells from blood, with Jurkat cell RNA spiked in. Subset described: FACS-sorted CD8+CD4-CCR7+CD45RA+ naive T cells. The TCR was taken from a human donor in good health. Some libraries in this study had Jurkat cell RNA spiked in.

CDR3 region: CASSPDTPADTEAFF. CDR3 nucleotide sequence: TGTGCCAGCAGCCCAGATACCCCAGCGGACACTGAAGCTTTCTTT. This chain joins TRBV14 and TRBJ1-1; D remains unclear. This CDR3 has 15 residues. The ends were cut back, 4 bases at V and 3 bases at J, with 15 bases in the middle. Germline V CDR1 and CDR2: SGHDN, FVKESK.